Following are 21 T cell receptor beta chains from one sample sequenced in a study of blood T cell repertoires in COVID-19. TCRdb's table, derived via immunoSEQ multiplex PCR, lists solely in-frame clones and lacks some. The profile shows 100,000 to 150,000 clones, around 80% of them singletons. The sequencing sample was made of peripheral blood. Every receptor here comes from a man aged 65-85 years with acute or convalescent COVID-19.

CDR3 residues: CASTPPWGDTIYF. The CDR3, as DNA: TGTGCCAGCACCCCCCCGTGGGGAGACACCATATATTTT. The gene calls are TRBV12-3 or TRBV12-4 and TRBJ1-3; D is uncertain. The CDR3 runs 13 residues. V lost 7 bases and J lost 8, with 15 bases in between.

V usage is TRBV2 and J usage is TRBJ1-1; a possible D gene is TRBD1 (5 bases). V lost 5 bases and J 1 base, leaving 11 bases between the germline ends. The CDR3 length is 14 residues. CDR1 SNHLY and CDR2 FYNNEI come from the germline V gene. The CDR3 DNA follows: TGTGCCAGCAGTTTGGAGGGGAGGAACACTGAAGCTTTCTTT. This encodes CASSLEGRNTEAFF.

The chain recombines TRBV28 with TRBJ1-1; the match to TRBD1 covers 11 bases. The CDR3 runs to 15 residues. Trimming at V came to 5 bases and at J to 3 bases, leaving 5 bases not matched to a gene. The V gene's germline CDR1 is MDHEN and CDR2 SYDVKM. This CDR3 is CASSPRDRGYTEAFF. The CDR3 nucleotides are TGTGCCAGCAGTCCCCGGGACAGGGGGTACACTGAAGCTTTCTTT.

This clone appeared a single time. The chain has TRBV3-1 (or the pseudogene TRBV3-2) and TRBJ1-4; D gene uncertain. Trimming shortened V by 2 bases and J by 2 bases, and 9 bases separated the two germline ends. The CDR3 runs to 15 residues. Germline CDR1 reads LGHDT; CDR2 reads YNNKEL (reference sequence). CDR3 residues: CASSQSGQTNEKLFF. CDR3 DNA sequence: TGTGCCAGCAGCCAATCTGGTCAGACTAATGAAAAACTGTTTTTT.

CDR3 DNA: TGTGCCAGCAGAGGATATCGGAGGGATCAGCCCCAGCATTTT. The encoded protein is CASRGYRRDQPQHF. V usage is TRBV2 and J usage is TRBJ1-5, with unresolved D. V lost 6 bases and J lost 5, with 14 bases in between. The CDR3 has 14 residues. Per germline, CDR1 SNHLY and CDR2 FYNNEI.

The V call is TRBV12-3 or TRBV12-4, the J call TRBJ1-2; tentatively, D is TRBD1 (6 bases). There are 13 residues in the CDR3. V was trimmed by 8 bases and J by 8 bases, leaving 18 bases between them. The CDR3 spells CASLSQGPSGYTF. The CDR3 coding sequence is TGTGCCAGCTTATCCCAGGGGCCTTCAGGCTACACCTTC.

Here the CDR3 DNA reads TGTGCCAGCAGTGATCAGGGGCAAGGCACTGAAGCTTTCTTT. Translation gives CASSDQGQGTEAFF. The chain has TRBV2 and TRBJ1-1, with a possible D match to TRBD1 (6 bases). V lost 3 bases, J lost 4 bases, and 12 bases lay in between. The CDR3 is 14 residues long. The germline CDR1 and CDR2 sequences are SNHLY and FYNNEI.

The chain recombines TRBV6-2 or TRBV6-3 with TRBJ2-2; D perhaps matches TRBD2 (5 bases). This CDR3 comprises 13 residues. Germline CDR1 reads MNHEY; CDR2 reads SVGEGT. V lost 0 bases and J 9 bases, leaving 8 bases between the germline ends. The CDR3 sequence is CASSYSDSRELFF. DNA for the CDR3: TGTGCCAGCAGTTACTCGGACTCCAGGGAGCTGTTTTTT.

The chain is built from TRBV9 and TRBJ1-4; D is possibly TRBD1 (5 bases). V was cut by 0 bases and J by 4 bases, with 10 bases left in between. This CDR3 spans 15 amino acids. Per germline, CDR1 SGDLS and CDR2 YYNGEE. The CDR3 sequence: CASSVDGAGNEKLFF. The DNA for the CDR3 is TGTGCCAGCAGCGTAGATGGGGCCGGTAATGAAAAACTGTTTTTT. Full variable domain (outside the CDR3, taken from reference TRBV9 and TRBJ1-4): DSGVTQTPKHLITATGQRVTLRCSPRSGDLSVYWYQQSLDQGLQFLIQYYNGEERAKGNILERFSAQQFPDLHSELNLSSLELGDSALYFCASSVDGAGNEKLFFGSGTQLSVL.

The V and J genes are TRBV11-2 and TRBJ2-5, with 7 bases that match TRBD1. V gave up 4 bases and J gave up 5 bases; unmatched junction bases: 7. The CDR3 has 14 residues. Germline assignment: CDR1 SGHAT and CDR2 FQNNGV. The CDR3 protein is CASSSQGIRETQYF. Written as DNA, the CDR3 is TGTGCCAGCAGCTCACAGGGGATAAGGGAGACCCAGTACTTC.

This clone was detected many times. This sequence joins TRBV3-1 (or the pseudogene TRBV3-2) and TRBJ1-2; 7 bases are a match to TRBD1. The CDR3 covers 16 residues. With V trimmed by 1 base and J by 4 bases, 9 bases remained unmatched. The germline CDR1 and CDR2 sequences are LGHDT and YNNKEL (reference sequence). This chain's CDR3 is CASSQVLAGGSYGYTF. The CDR3 DNA follows: TGTGCCAGCAGCCAAGTCCTGGCAGGGGGAAGCTATGGCTACACCTTC.

The count of this clone is one. J is TRBJ2-3 and V is TRBV29-1; D is possibly TRBD2 (6 bases). Trimming took off 7 bases at V and 0 bases at J, with 17 bases between the two ends. The CDR3 consists of 15 residues. Germline assignment: CDR1 SQVTM and CDR2 ANQGSEA. The CDR3 loop is CSAEGLATSTDTQYF. The CDR3 DNA reads TGCAGCGCGGAGGGGCTAGCGACTAGCACAGATACGCAGTATTTT.

This clone was counted between two and nine times. The chain employs TRBV5-1 and TRBJ1-2, with D perhaps matching TRBD1 (5 bases). This CDR3 is 15 amino acids long. Trimming took 1 base from V and 6 from J, leaving 16 bases between them. Germline V gene data show CDR1 as SGHRS and CDR2 as YFSETQ. The CDR3 region is CASSLRRGSADGYTF. The CDR3 DNA reads TGCGCCAGCAGCTTGCGTAGGGGCTCCGCTGATGGCTACACCTTC.

This chain joins TRBV27 and TRBJ2-7, with 10 bases matching TRBD1. This CDR3 contains 14 residues. Germline V lookup: CDR1 MNHEY, CDR2 SMNVEV (reference sequence). V lost 3 bases, J lost 7 bases, and 6 bases stayed unmatched. CDR3 nucleotides: TGTGCCAGCAGTTTCAGACAGGGGGCTTGGGAGCAGTACTTC. Encoded protein: CASSFRQGAWEQYF.

The V and J genes are TRBV12-3 or TRBV12-4 and TRBJ1-4; D unclear. Trimming took 1 base from V and 14 from J, leaving 11 bases between them. There are 12 residues in the CDR3. The DNA for the CDR3 is TGTGCCAGCAGTTTAGGGTGGGCCAGGCTGTTTTTT. Translation: CASSLGWARLFF.

The gene calls are TRBV25-1 and TRBJ1-4; 8 nucleotides match TRBD1. This CDR3 comprises 13 residues. Germline lookup yields CDR1 MGHDK and CDR2 SYGVNS. The junction had 2 bases not matched to a gene; V was cut back by 4 bases and J by 7 bases. The CDR3 protein is CASSGQGTEKLFF. The CDR3, as DNA: TGTGCCAGCAGTGGACAGGGGACTGAAAAACTGTTTTTT.

The chain recombines TRBV5-1 with TRBJ1-6, with 10 bases fitting TRBD1. After removal of 4 bases from V and 10 bases from J, the junction contained 8 bases not matched to a gene. The CDR3 has 15 residues. The germline CDR1 and CDR2 sequences are SGHRS and YFSETQ. CDR3 sequence: CASSLTGTGDSPLHF. CDR3 in DNA: TGCGCCAGCAGCCTAACCGGGACAGGGGACTCACCCCTCCACTTT.

The gene calls are TRBV5-1 and TRBJ2-5, with TRBD1 matching 10 bases. The CDR3 extends over 15 amino acids. Germline CDR1 reads SGHRS; CDR2 reads YFSETQ. V lost 3 bases and J lost 5; bases outside the gene matches: 7. The CDR3 DNA is TGCGCCAGCAGCTCCAGGACAGGGGGAGAGGAGACCCAGTACTTC. Protein product: CASSSRTGGEETQYF.

The rearrangement links TRBV29-1 to TRBJ1-2, with TRBD1 matching 7 bases. Trimming took 8 bases from V and 8 from J; bases not matched to a gene: 8. CDR3 length equals 11 residues. Per germline, CDR1 SQVTM and CDR2 ANQGSEA. CDR3 sequence reads: CSPKAGGGYTF. Here the CDR3 DNA reads TGCAGCCCGAAGGCAGGGGGAGGCTACACCTTC.

The genes are TRBV19 and TRBJ1-2, with 12 bases that match TRBD1. In germline, CDR1 is LNHDA, CDR2 SQIVND (reference sequence). V shed 4 bases and J 6 bases; nucleotides not matched to a gene: 3. The CDR3 is 14 residues long. CDR3 sequence reads: CASSTGQGADGYTF. CDR3 in DNA: TGTGCCAGTAGTACGGGACAGGGGGCAGATGGCTACACCTTC.

The genes are TRBV6-5 and TRBJ1-2, with 9 positions matching TRBD1. CDR3 length: 15 amino acids. Unmatched junction bases numbered 6, after V lost 6 bases and J lost 1 base. CDR1 MNHEY and CDR2 SVGAGI come from the germline V gene. The DNA of the CDR3 is TGTGCCAGCAGGACCCGGACAGGGGTTAACTATGGCTACACCTTC. It codes for CASRTRTGVNYGYTF.